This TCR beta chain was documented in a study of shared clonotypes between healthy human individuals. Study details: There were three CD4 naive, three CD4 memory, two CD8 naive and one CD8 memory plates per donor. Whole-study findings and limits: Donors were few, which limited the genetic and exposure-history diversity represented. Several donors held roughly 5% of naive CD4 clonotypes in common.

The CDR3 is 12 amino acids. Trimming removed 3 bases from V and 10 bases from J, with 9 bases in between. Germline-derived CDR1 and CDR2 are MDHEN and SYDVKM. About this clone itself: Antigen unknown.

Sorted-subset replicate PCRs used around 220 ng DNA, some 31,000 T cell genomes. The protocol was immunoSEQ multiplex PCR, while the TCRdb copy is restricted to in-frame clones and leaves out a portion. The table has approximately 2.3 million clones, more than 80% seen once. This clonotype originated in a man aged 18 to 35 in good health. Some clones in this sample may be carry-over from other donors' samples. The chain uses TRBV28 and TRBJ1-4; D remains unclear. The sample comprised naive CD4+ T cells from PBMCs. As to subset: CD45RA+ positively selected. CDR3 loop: CASSLDVRKLFF. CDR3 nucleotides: TGTGCCAGCAGTTTGGACGTCCGAAAACTGTTTTTT.